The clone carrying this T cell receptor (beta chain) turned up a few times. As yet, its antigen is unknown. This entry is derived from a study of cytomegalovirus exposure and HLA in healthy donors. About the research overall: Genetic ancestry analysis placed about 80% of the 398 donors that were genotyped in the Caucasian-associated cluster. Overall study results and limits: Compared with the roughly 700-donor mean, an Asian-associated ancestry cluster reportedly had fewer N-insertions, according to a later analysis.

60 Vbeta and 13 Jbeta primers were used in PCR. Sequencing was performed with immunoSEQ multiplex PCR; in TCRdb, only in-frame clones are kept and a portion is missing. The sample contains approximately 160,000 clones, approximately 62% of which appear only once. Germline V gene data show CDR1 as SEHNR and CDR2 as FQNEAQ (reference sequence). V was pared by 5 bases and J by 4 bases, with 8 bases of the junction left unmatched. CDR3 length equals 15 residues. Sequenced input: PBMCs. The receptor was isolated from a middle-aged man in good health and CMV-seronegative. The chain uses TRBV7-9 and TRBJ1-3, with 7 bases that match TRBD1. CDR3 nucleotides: TGTGCCAGCAGCCGTAAACAGGGGTCAGGAAACACCATATATTTT. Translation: CASSRKQGSGNTIYF.